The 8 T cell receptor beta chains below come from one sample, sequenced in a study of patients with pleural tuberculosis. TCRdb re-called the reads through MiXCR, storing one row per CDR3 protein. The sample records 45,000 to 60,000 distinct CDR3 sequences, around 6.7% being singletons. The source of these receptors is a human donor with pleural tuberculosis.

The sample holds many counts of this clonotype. The CDR3 sequence: CASMGGSSGNTIYF. CDR3 bases: TGTGCCAGTATGGGGGGGAGCTCTGGAAACACCATATATTTT. The chain links TRBV19 to TRBJ1-3; the D gene is possibly TRBD1 (5 bases). The CDR3 has 14 residues. CDR1 and CDR2 (germline): LNHDA, SQIVND (reference sequence). Trimming left V 7 bases short and J 0 bases short, with 10 bases between.

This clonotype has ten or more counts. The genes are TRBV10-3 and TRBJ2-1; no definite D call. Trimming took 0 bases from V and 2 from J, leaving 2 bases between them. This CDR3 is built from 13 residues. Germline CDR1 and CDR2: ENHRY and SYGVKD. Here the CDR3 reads CAISESAYNEQFF. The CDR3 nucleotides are TGTGCCATCAGTGAGTCGGCCTACAATGAGCAGTTCTTC.

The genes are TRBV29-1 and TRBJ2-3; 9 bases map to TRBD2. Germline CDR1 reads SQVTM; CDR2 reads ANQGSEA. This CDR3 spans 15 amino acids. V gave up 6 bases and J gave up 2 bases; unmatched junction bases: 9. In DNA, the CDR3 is TGCAGCGTACCAGCAGGGACTAGCATCACAGATACGCAGTATTTT. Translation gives CSVPAGTSITDTQYF.

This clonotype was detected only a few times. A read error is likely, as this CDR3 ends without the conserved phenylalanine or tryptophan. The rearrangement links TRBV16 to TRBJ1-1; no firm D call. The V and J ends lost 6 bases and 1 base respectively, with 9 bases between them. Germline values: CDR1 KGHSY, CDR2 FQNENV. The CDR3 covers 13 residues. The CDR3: CASSRRGNTEAFL. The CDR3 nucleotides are TGTGCCAGCAGTCGCCGGGGGAACACTGAAGCTTTCCTT.

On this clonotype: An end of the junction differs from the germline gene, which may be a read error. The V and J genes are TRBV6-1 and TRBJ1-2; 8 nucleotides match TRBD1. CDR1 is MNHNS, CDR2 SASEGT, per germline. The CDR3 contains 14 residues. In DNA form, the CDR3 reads TGTGCCAGCAGTGAGACAGGGGTCAGCTATGGCCACACCTTC. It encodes CASSETGVSYGHTF.

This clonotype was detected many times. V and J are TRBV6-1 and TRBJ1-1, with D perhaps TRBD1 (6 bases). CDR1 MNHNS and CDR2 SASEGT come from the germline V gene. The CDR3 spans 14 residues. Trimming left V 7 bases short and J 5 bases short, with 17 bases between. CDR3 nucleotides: TGTGCCAGCACCCCTACTACCCAGGGGACTGAAGCTTTCTTT. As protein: CASTPTTQGTEAFF.

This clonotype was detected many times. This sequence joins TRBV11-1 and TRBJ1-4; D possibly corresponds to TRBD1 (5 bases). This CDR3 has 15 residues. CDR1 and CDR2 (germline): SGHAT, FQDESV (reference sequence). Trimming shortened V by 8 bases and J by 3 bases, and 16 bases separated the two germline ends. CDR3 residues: CASAPRGVANEKLFF. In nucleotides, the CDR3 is TGTGCCAGCGCCCCCCGGGGCGTAGCTAATGAAAAACTGTTTTTT.

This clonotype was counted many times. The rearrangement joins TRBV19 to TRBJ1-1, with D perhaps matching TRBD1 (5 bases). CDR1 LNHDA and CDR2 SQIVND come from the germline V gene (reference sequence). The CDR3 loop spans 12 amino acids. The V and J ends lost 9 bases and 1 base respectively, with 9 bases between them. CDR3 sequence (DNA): TGTGCCAGCGACGGGGGGAACACTGAAGCTTTCTTT. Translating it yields CASDGGNTEAFF.